The source of this T cell receptor (beta chain) is a study of PD-1 blockade in classical Hodgkin lymphoma. Study-level background: Nivolumab dosing for patients was 3 mg/kg, administered intravenously every 2 weeks.

Time point denoted: cycle 4 day 1 (C4D1), after 5 to 7 weeks of nivolumab. Each and every patient relapsed after autologous stem cell transplantation, and patients got differing brentuximab vedotin exposure. CDR1 is LGHNA and CDR2 is YNFKEQ in the germline V gene. V lost 1 base to trimming and J lost 2 bases, with 6 bases between them. The CDR3 is made up of 14 amino acids. Method: immunoSEQ multiplex PCR; TCRdb's copy keeps in-frame clones and lacks some. The sample contains about 39,000 clones, over 65% of which appear only once. Sequenced here: peripheral blood mononuclear cells (PBMCs), sampled before the fourth cycle of nivolumab. The receptor's source is a human donor with classical Hodgkin lymphoma. The chain combines TRBV4-2 with TRBJ2-1, with unresolved D. The CDR3 spells CASSQGPAYNEQFF. In DNA, the CDR3 is TGTGCCAGCAGCCAAGGGCCAGCCTACAATGAGCAGTTCTTC.